This T cell receptor (beta chain) was documented in a study of blood T cell repertoires in COVID-19. TCRdb keeps only in-frame clones here, not all; method: immunoSEQ multiplex PCR. Counted here are around 220,000 clones, 80% occurring once; the ten biggest clones make up nearly 7.5%. Clinical history as reported by participants underpinned cohort assignment. The source is a woman aged 40 to 50 with acute COVID-19. Sequenced sample: PBMCs or T cells enriched from blood (not recorded which).

CDR3 sequence: CASSSTGTGEKRGYTF. CDR3 coding DNA: TGTGCCAGCAGTTCCACAGGGACAGGGGAGAAACGTGGCTACACCTTC. The chain carries TRBV6-6 and TRBJ1-2, with 10 bases that match TRBD1. Per germline, CDR1 MNHNY and CDR2 SVGAGI (reference sequence). CDR3 size: 16 residues. The junction had 12 bases not matched to a gene; V was cut back by 4 bases and J by 7 bases.